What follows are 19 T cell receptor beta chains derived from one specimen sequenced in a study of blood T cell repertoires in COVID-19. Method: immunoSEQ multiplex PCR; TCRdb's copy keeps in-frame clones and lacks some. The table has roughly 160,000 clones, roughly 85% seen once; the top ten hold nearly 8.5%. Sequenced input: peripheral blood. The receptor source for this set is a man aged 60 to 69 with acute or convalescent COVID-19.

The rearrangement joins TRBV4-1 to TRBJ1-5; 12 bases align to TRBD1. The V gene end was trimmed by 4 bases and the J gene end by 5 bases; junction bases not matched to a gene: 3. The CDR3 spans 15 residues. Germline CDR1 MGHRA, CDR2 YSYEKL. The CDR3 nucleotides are TGCGCCAGCAGCCGGGACAGGGGGCCGGATCAGCCCCAGCATTTT. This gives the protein CASSRDRGPDQPQHF.

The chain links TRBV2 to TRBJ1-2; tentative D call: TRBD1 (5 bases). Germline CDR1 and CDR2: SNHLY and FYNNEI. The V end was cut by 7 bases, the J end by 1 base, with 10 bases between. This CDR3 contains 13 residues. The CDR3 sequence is CASKVDSNYGYTF. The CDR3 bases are TGTGCCAGCAAAGTAGACAGTAACTATGGCTACACCTTC.

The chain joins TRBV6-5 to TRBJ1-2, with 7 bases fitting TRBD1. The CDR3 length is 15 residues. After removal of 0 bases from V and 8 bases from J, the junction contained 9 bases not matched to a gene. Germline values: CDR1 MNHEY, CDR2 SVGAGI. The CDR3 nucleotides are TGTGCCAGCAGTTACTCCGACCGGGACAGCCTCGGCTACACCTTC. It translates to CASSYSDRDSLGYTF.

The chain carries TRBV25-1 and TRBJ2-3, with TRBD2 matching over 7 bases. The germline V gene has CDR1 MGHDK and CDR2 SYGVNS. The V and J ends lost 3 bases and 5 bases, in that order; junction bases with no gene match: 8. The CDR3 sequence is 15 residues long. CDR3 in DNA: TGTGCCAGCAGTGAGGGCCCTAGCGGTTTAGATACGCAGTATTTT. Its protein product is CASSEGPSGLDTQYF.

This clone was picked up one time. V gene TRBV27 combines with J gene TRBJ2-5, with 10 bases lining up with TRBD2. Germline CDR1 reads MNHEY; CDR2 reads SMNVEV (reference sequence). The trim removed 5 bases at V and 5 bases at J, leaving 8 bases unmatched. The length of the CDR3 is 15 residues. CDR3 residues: CASSTNPGLAETQYF. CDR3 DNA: TGTGCCAGCAGTACAAACCCGGGACTAGCGGAGACCCAGTACTTC.

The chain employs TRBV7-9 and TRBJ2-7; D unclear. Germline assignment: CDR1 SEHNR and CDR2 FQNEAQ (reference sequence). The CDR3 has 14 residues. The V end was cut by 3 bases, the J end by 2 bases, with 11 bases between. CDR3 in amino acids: CASSLWAGPYEQYF. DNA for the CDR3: TGTGCCAGCAGCTTGTGGGCTGGCCCCTACGAGCAGTACTTC.

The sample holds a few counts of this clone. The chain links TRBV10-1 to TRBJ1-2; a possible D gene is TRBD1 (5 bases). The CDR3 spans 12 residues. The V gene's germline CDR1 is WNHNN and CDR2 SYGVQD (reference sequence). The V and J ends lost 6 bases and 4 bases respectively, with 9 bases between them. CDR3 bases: TGCGCCAGCAGCGGGGGTTCCTATGGCTACACCTTC. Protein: CASSGGSYGYTF.

The CDR3 region is CASCDLGGQGGYGYTF. In DNA form, the CDR3 reads TGTGCCAGCTGCGATCTGGGCGGACAGGGTGGCTATGGCTACACCTTC. V and J are TRBV28 and TRBJ1-2; 8 positions agree with TRBD1. V lost 8 bases, J lost 4 bases, and 15 bases stayed unmatched. The V gene's germline CDR1 is MDHEN and CDR2 SYDVKM. The CDR3 runs to 16 residues.

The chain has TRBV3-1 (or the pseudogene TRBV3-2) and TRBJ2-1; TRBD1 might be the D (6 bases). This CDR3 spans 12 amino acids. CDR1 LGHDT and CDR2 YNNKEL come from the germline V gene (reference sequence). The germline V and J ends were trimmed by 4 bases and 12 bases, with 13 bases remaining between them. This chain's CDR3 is CASSLHRDRQFF. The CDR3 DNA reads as TGTGCCAGCAGCCTACACAGGGATCGGCAGTTCTTC.

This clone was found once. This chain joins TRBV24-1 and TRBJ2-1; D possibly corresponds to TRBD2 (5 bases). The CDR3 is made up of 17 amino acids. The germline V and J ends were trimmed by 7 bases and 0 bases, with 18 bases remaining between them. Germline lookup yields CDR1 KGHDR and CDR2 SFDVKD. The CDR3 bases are TGTGCCACCAGGGGCGAGCCGGGGTCTCCCTCCTACAATGAGCAGTTCTTC. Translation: CATRGEPGSPSYNEQFF.

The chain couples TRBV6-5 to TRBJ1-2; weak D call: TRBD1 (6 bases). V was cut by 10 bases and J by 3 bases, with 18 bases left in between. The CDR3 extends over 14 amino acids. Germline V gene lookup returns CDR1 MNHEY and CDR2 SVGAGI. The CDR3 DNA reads TGTGCCACCGGCAACCCGGGACATTACTATGGCTACACCTTC. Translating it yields CATGNPGHYYGYTF.

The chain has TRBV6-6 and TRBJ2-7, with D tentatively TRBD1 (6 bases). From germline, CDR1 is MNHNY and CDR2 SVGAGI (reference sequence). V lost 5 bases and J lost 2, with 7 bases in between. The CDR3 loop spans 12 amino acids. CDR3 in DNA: TGTGCCAGCAGTCCAGGGGCCTACGAGCAGTACTTC. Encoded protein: CASSPGAYEQYF.

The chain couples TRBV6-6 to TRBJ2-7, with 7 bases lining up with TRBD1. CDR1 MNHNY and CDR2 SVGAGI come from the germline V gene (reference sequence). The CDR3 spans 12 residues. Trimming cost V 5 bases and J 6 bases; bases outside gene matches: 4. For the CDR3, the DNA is TGTGCCAGCAGTCAAGACAGGGCCGAGCAGTACTTC. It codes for CASSQDRAEQYF.

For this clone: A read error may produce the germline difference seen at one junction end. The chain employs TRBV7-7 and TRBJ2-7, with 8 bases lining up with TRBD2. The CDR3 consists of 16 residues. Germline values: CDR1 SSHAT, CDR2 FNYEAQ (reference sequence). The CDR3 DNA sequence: TGTGCTAGCAGCTTAGGGGTCTTAGCGGGGTACGACGAGCAGTACTTC. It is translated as CASSLGVLAGYDEQYF. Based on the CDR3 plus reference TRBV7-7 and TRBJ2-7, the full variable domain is GAGVSQSPRYKVTKRGQDVTLRCDPISSHATLYWYQQALGQGPEFLTYFNYEAQPDKSGLPSDRFSAERPEGSISTLTIQRTEQRDSAMYRCASSLGVLAGYDEQYFGPGTRLTVT.

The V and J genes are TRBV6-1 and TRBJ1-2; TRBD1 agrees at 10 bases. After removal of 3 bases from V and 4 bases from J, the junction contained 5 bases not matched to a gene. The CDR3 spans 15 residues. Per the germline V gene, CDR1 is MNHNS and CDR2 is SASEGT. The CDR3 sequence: CASSETGGAPYGYTF. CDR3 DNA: TGTGCCAGCAGTGAGACAGGGGGCGCACCCTATGGCTACACCTTC.

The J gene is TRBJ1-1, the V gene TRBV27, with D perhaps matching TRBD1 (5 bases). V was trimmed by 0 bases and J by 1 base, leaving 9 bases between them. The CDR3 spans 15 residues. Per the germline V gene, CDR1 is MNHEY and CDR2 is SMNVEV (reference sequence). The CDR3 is CASSLSGLRNTEAFF. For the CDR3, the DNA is TGTGCCAGCAGTTTATCGGGGCTCAGGAACACTGAAGCTTTCTTT.

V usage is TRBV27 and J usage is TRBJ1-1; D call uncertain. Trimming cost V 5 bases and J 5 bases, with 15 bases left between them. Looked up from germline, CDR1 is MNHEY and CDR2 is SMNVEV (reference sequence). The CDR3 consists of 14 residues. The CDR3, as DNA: TGTGCCAGCAGTGCCGGGTCGGGAAGGACTGAAGCTTTCTTT. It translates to CASSAGSGRTEAFF.

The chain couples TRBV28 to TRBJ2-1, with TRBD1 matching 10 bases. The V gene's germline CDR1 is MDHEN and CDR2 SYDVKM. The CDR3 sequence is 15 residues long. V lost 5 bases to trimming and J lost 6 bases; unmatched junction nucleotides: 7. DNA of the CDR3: TGTGCCAGCAGTCCGGGACAGGGGAATCGCAATGAGCAGTTCTTC. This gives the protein CASSPGQGNRNEQFF.

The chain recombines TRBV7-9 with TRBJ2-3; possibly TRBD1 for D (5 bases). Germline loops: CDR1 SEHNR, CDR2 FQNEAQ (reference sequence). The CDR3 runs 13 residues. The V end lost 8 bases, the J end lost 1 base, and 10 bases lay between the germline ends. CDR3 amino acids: CASLRAGTDTQYF. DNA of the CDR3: TGTGCCAGCCTCAGGGCGGGCACAGATACGCAGTATTTT. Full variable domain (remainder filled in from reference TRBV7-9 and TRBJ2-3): DTGVSQNPRHKITKRGQNVTFRCDPISEHNRLYWYRQTLGQGPEFLTYFQNEAQLEKSRLLSDRFSAERPKGSFSTLEIQRTEQGDSAMYLCASLRAGTDTQYFGPGTRLTVL.